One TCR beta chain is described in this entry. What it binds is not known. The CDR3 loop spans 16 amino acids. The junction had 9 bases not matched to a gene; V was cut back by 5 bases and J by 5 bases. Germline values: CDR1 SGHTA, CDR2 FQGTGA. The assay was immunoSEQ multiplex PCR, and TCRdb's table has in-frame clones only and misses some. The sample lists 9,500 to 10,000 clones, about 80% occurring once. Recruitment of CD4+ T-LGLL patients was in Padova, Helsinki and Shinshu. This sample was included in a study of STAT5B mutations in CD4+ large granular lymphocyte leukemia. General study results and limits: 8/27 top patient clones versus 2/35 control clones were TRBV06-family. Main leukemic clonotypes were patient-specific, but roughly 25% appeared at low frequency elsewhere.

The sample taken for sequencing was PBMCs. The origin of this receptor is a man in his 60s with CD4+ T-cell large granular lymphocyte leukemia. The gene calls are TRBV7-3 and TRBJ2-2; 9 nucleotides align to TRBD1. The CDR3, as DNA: TGTGCCAGCAGCCCGCTTCGACAGGGGGAAACCGGGGAGCTGTTTTTT. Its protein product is CASSPLRQGETGELFF.